A single T cell receptor (beta chain) is shown here with its context. As yet, its antigen is unknown. There are 15 residues in the CDR3. The V gene's germline CDR1 is SGHTA and CDR2 FQGNSA. Trimming removed 0 bases from V and 2 bases from J; junction bases left unmatched: 1. The data belong to a study of shared clonotypes between healthy human individuals. General study findings and limits: Researchers found naive subsets generally carried larger estimated richness than memory subsets. It was only blood that was sampled, and tissue repertoires likely differ.

Repertoires were generated with immunoSEQ multiplex PCR, while TCRdb's copy carries only in-frame clones and drops some. Of about 1 million clones listed, about 74% were seen once; the top ten hold nearly 1.5%. The sequence came from a man younger than 30 in good health. Sequencing was carried out using memory CD4+ T cells sorted from blood. Subset denoted: CD45RA-negative fraction. J is TRBJ2-7 and V is TRBV7-2; 10 nucleotides match TRBD1. The CDR3 loop is CASSLAGQGPYEQYF. For the CDR3, the DNA is TGTGCCAGCAGCTTAGCGGGACAGGGGCCCTACGAGCAGTACTTC.